A single sample gave rise to the 14 T cell receptor beta chains below, sequenced in a study of cytomegalovirus exposure and HLA in healthy donors. In the PCR, 60 Vbeta and 13 Jbeta primers were used. Sequencing used immunoSEQ multiplex PCR; TCRdb keeps in-frame clones, though not all of them. This listing includes around 26,000 clones. Sequenced input: PBMCs. The receptors come from a male donor in good health and CMV-seropositive.

This rearrangement joins TRBV7-2 to TRBJ1-1; the match to TRBD1 covers 7 bases. This CDR3 comprises 15 residues. Per the germline V gene, CDR1 is SGHTA and CDR2 is FQGNSA. Unmatched junction bases numbered 6, after V lost 5 bases and J lost 0 bases. CDR3 in DNA: TGTGCCAGCAGCCTATGGGACAGTTTGAACACTGAAGCTTTCTTT. Protein: CASSLWDSLNTEAFF.

The chain joins TRBV6-5 to TRBJ1-2, with 7 bases fitting TRBD1. The CDR3 runs to 13 residues. J was trimmed by 3 bases and V by 7 bases; bases with no gene match: 5. Germline V CDR1 and CDR2: MNHEY, SVGAGI. The CDR3 coding sequence is TGTGCCAGCACTCGAGACAGGGACTATGGCTACACCTTC. Translated: CASTRDRDYGYTF.

The rearrangement links TRBV9 to TRBJ2-7; TRBD1 might be the D (6 bases). The germline gives CDR1 SGDLS, CDR2 YYNGEE. With 0 bases removed from V and 2 bases from J, the gap between germline ends came to 12 bases. The CDR3 is 15 residues long. This chain's CDR3 is CASSVEYGGAYEQYF. The CDR3 coding sequence is TGTGCCAGCAGCGTAGAGTATGGGGGCGCCTACGAGCAGTACTTC.

The CDR3 loop is CAWSVDTSTGELFF. The CDR3, as DNA: TGTGCCTGGAGTGTGGACACCTCCACCGGGGAGCTGTTTTTT. This rearrangement joins TRBV30 to TRBJ2-2, with a tentative D call TRBD1 (5 bases). V was cut by 0 bases and J by 4 bases, with 9 bases left in between. The CDR3 spans 14 residues. CDR1 GTSNPN and CDR2 SVGIG come from the germline V gene (reference sequence). Full variable domain (missing parts from reference TRBV30 and TRBJ2-2): SQTIHQWPATLVQPVGSPLSLECTVEGTSNPNLYWYRQAAGRGLQLLFYSVGIGQISSEVPQNLSASRPQDRQFILSSKKLLLSDSGFYLCAWSVDTSTGELFFGEGSRLTVL.

This chain uses TRBV5-1 with TRBJ2-2; a possible D gene is TRBD2 (6 bases). The CDR3 is 16 residues long. V was trimmed by 0 bases and J by 2 bases, leaving 11 bases between them. CDR1 and CDR2 (germline): SGHRS, YFSETQ. The CDR3 sequence is CASSLVGSGNTGELFF. Here the CDR3 DNA reads TGCGCCAGCAGCTTGGTGGGTAGCGGAAACACCGGGGAGCTGTTTTTT.

The chain links TRBV2 to TRBJ2-1; D gene ambiguous. CDR1 and CDR2 from the germline V gene are SNHLY and FYNNEI. The CDR3 has 13 residues. Trimming removed 2 bases from V and 9 bases from J, with 11 bases in between. The CDR3 sequence: CASSEPFTIEQFF. DNA of the CDR3: TGTGCCAGCAGTGAACCATTTACTATTGAGCAGTTCTTC.

The rearrangement links TRBV2 to TRBJ2-5; 11 bases are a match to TRBD2. The CDR3 is 16 amino acids. The germline CDR1 and CDR2 sequences are SNHLY and FYNNEI. V shed 0 bases, J shed 2 bases, and the junction held 2 bases outside the gene matches. The CDR3 sequence: CASSEAGLAGQETQYF. DNA for the CDR3: TGTGCCAGCAGTGAAGCAGGACTAGCGGGTCAAGAGACCCAGTACTTC.

The chain joins TRBV7-5 to TRBJ2-1; TRBD2 is taken as the D call from the table, unchecked against the DNA. TRBV7-5 is a pseudogene. The CDR3 covers 16 residues. The CDR3 DNA follows: TGTGCCAGAAGCCTTACCCCGAGACTAGATGCCAATGAGCAGTTCTTC. Its protein product is CARSLTPRLDANEQFF.

This sequence joins TRBV5-1 and TRBJ2-7; 9 bases are shared with TRBD1. Germline CDR1 SGHRS, CDR2 YFSETQ. The V gene end was trimmed by 3 bases and the J gene end by 2 bases; junction bases not matched to a gene: 6. The CDR3 is 15 amino acids. CDR3 in amino acids: CASSSGTGMPYEQYF. CDR3 nucleotides: TGCGCCAGCAGCTCAGGGACAGGGATGCCCTACGAGCAGTACTTC.

This CDR3 is CASSSPRGQSSYEQYF. CDR3 DNA: TGTGCCAGCAGCTCCCCTAGAGGGCAAAGCTCCTACGAGCAGTACTTC. The chain carries TRBV13 and TRBJ2-7, with D possibly TRBD2 on 5 matching bases. CDR3 length equals 16 residues. V shed 4 bases and J shed 0 bases, with 16 bases lying between them. Per germline, CDR1 PRHDT and CDR2 FYEKMQ (reference sequence).

This chain uses TRBV5-6 with TRBJ2-1, with D hard to call. The CDR3 runs to 12 residues. CDR1 and CDR2 from the germline V gene are SGHDT and YYEEEE. Trimming pared 1 base from V and 6 bases from J, leaving 5 bases between. The CDR3 spells CASSLSLNEQFF. CDR3 nucleotide sequence: TGTGCCAGCAGCTTGTCCCTCAATGAGCAGTTCTTC.

This chain joins TRBV5-1 and TRBJ1-1; perhaps TRBD1 as D (6 bases). The CDR3 covers 13 residues. Germline CDR1 is SGHRS and CDR2 is YFSETQ. V dropped 1 base and J dropped 6 bases, with 10 bases sitting between them. The DNA of the CDR3 is TGCGCCAGCAGCTTGTGGACAGAGGCTGAAGCTTTCTTT. It codes for CASSLWTEAEAFF.

The J gene is TRBJ1-1, the V gene TRBV5-1; no clear D gene. The CDR3 is made up of 13 amino acids. V was clipped by 1 base and J by 4 bases, with 8 bases between them. Germline-derived CDR1 and CDR2 are SGHRS and YFSETQ. DNA of the CDR3: TGCGCCAGCAGCTTGAATGAGGGCACTGAAGCTTTCTTT. Encoded protein: CASSLNEGTEAFF.

The rearrangement joins TRBV5-1 to TRBJ1-1; D gene ambiguous. The germline gives CDR1 SGHRS, CDR2 YFSETQ. The CDR3 runs 15 residues. V lost 5 bases and J lost 1, with 15 bases in between. This CDR3 reads CASRRSIRENTEAFF. The CDR3 DNA reads TGCGCCAGCAGGAGGTCCATTCGGGAGAACACTGAAGCTTTCTTT.